The 6 T cell receptor beta chains below were found in one sample sequenced in a study of blood T cell repertoires in COVID-19. TCRdb's copy holds only in-frame clones and misses some; the assay was immunoSEQ multiplex PCR. The data contain 130,000 or so clones, more than 65% of them singletons. The sample was peripheral blood. These receptors originate from a woman aged 70-85 years with acute or convalescent COVID-19.

The chain combines TRBV20-1 with TRBJ2-3; 8 bases are shared with TRBD2. The length of the CDR3 is 12 residues. The J segment lost 11 bases and the V segment lost 3 bases, leaving 7 bases of the junction unmatched. Germline CDR1 is DFQATT and CDR2 is SNEGSKA (reference sequence). CDR3 DNA: TGCAGTGCTAGTCAAAGCGGGGGCGTGCAGTATTTT. It specifies CSASQSGGVQYF.

This sequence joins TRBV28 and TRBJ1-2, with no clear D. CDR3 length: 11 residues. V lost 8 bases and J 7 bases, leaving 11 bases between the germline ends. Germline V gene data show CDR1 as MDHEN and CDR2 as SYDVKM. This CDR3 is CASGERFGYTF. The CDR3 DNA reads as TGTGCCAGCGGGGAGAGATTTGGCTACACCTTC.

The gene calls are TRBV28 and TRBJ2-1; 8 bases are a match to TRBD2. CDR1 and CDR2 from the germline V gene are MDHEN and SYDVKM. The CDR3 totals 17 residues. V was clipped by 1 base and J by 1 base; unmatched bases: 6. As DNA, the CDR3 is TGTGCCAGCAGTTTATCTGGCGGGAGGAGGTCCTACAATGAGCAGTTCTTC. This gives the protein CASSLSGGRRSYNEQFF.

This chain links TRBV2 with TRBJ2-4; possible D gene TRBD2, 7 bases. Trimming took off 5 bases at V and 1 base at J, with 9 bases between the two ends. This CDR3 is 14 amino acids long. In germline, CDR1 is SNHLY, CDR2 FYNNEI. This CDR3 is CASSRGAAKNIQYF. The CDR3 region has the DNA TGTGCCAGCAGTCGGGGGGCGGCCAAAAACATTCAGTACTTC. The full variable domain, in which reference TRBV2 and TRBJ2-4 provide the parts outside the CDR3, is EPEVTQTPSHQVTQMGQEVILRCVPISNHLYFYWYRQILGQKVEFLVSFYNNEISEKSEIFDDQFSVERPDGSNFTLKIRSTKLEDSAMYFCASSRGAAKNIQYFGAGTRLSVL.

This clone was counted between two and nine times. The rearrangement links TRBV19 to TRBJ1-6; the match to TRBD1 covers 10 bases. V shed 4 bases, J shed 3 bases, and the junction held 3 bases outside the gene matches. Germline CDR1 is LNHDA and CDR2 is SQIVND (reference sequence). CDR3 length: 16 residues. CDR3 DNA: TGTGCCAGTAGTACCCGGACAGGGGGCTATAATTCACCCCTCCACTTT. This encodes CASSTRTGGYNSPLHF.

This clone was counted only a few times. This chain links TRBV4-1 with TRBJ1-5; possible D gene TRBD1, 5 bases. CDR1 MGHRA and CDR2 YSYEKL come from the germline V gene. The CDR3 runs 15 residues. V lost 1 base, J lost 0 bases, and 7 bases lay in between. CDR3 DNA sequence: TGCGCCAGCAGCCAAGTCAGGGATAGCAATCAGCCCCAGCATTTT. Its protein is CASSQVRDSNQPQHF.